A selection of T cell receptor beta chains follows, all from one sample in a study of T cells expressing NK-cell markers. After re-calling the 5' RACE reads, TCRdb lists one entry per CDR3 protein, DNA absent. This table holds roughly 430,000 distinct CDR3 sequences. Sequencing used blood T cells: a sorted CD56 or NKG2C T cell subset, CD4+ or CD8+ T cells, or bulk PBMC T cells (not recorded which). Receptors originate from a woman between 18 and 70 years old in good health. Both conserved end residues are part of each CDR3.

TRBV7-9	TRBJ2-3	CASSPPGRSTDTQYF
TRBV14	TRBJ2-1	CASSQGRRGSSYNEQFF
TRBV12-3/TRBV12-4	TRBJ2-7	CASSFRTPEQYF
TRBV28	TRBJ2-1	CASSLLLSGDDYNEQFF
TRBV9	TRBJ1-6	CARRTGHNSPLHF
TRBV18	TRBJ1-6	CASSPGPDSPLHF
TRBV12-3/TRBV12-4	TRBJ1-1	CASSFRGQGTEAFF
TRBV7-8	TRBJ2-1	CASSLNPTPQEQFF
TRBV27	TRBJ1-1	CASRQEGLTEAFF
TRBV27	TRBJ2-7	CASSFGARVLGYEQYF
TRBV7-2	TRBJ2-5	CASSFTRHETQYF
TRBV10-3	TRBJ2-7	CAISGQEDTVSYEQYF
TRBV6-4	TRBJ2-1	CASSEYWGEEQFF
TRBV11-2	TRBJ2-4	CASSYRDSWANIQYF
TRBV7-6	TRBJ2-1	CASSLDGTSGTYYNEQFF
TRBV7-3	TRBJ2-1	CASSLGTSGRGPPTF
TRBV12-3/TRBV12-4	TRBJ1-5	CASSPRGGLGLSNQPQHF
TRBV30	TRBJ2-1	CAWSAWDRGNEQFF
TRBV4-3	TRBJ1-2	CASSQQSGGGNGYTF
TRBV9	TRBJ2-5	CASSFTSGVTKETQYF